This T cell receptor (beta chain) was retrieved from a study of T cells in Graves' hyperthyroidism and ophthalmopathy. RNA transcripts served as the template for amplifying TCR beta CDR3 regions. TCR CDR3 underwent first-round RT-PCR with the HTBI primer set. MiXCR was run by TCRdb on the multiplex PCR reads, yielding one entry per CDR3 protein. The sample has about 570,000 distinct CDR3 sequences; 14% are singletons. Diagnoses were established using clinical symptoms, serum thyroxine and TRAb, thyroid ultrasound and orbital computed tomography. Germline trimming cut 2 bases from V and 4 bases from J; bases unmatched to any gene: 15. This CDR3 has 19 amino acids. Germline values: CDR1 LGHNT, CDR2 FRNRAP.

The source material was blood. This TCR was recovered from a woman in her 40s with Graves' hyperthyroidism. The chain is built from TRBV12-5 and TRBJ2-7; 12 nucleotides align to TRBD1. CDR3 DNA sequence: TGTGCTAGTGGTTTGAGGCCCCTCGGGCGGGACAGGGGGCAGTACGAGCAGTACTTC. Amino acids: CASGLRPLGRDRGQYEQYF.